This T cell receptor beta chain originates from a study of blood T cell repertoires in COVID-19. The overall study: PBMCs, B-cell-depleted T cells, or T cells were the source of the cDNA or gDNA that made up the material.

The V gene's germline CDR1 is SGHAT and CDR2 FQNNGV. This CDR3 region has 15 residues. Trimming cost V 0 bases and J 5 bases, with 11 bases left between them. Data came from immunoSEQ multiplex PCR; TCRdb stores just in-frame clones and leaves some out. This sample carries roughly 76,000 clones, approximately 78% of them seen once, and the ten largest clones take under 45%. The TCR sequence derives from a woman between 65 and 79 years old with acute or convalescent COVID-19. The chain recombines TRBV11-2 with TRBJ2-4; tentatively, D is TRBD1 (6 bases). The sample consisted of peripheral blood. The CDR3 coding sequence is TGTGCCAGCAGCTTAGATCACAGGGTCGAAAACATTCAGTACTTC. As protein: CASSLDHRVENIQYF. Full variable domain (missing parts from reference TRBV11-2 and TRBJ2-4): EAGVAQSPRYKIIEKRQSVAFWCNPISGHATLYWYQQILGQGPKLLIQFQNNGVVDDSQLPKDRFSAERLKGVDSTLKIQPAKLEDSAVYLCASSLDHRVENIQYFGAGTRLSVL.